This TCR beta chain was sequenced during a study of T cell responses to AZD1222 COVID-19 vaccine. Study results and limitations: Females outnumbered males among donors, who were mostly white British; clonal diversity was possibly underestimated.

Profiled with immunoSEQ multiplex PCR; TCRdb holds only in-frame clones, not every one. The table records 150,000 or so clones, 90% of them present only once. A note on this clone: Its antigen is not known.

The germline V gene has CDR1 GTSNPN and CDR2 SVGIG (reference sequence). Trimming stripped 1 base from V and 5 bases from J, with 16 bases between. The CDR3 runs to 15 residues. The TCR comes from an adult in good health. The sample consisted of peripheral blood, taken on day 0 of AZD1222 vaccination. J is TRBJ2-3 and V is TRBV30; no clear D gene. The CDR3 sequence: CAWSAGASTKDTQYF. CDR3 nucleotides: TGTGCCTGGAGTGCCGGCGCGAGCACGAAAGATACGCAGTATTTT.